This entry features one TCR beta chain sequence. The CDR3 is 17 amino acids. V lost 3 bases and J lost 3; bases outside the gene matches: 9. Germline CDR1 is SGHNT and CDR2 is YENEEA. These data originate in a study of chemoradiotherapy in HPV16-positive cancers. Background on the study: Candidate HPV-specific clones and shared TCR motifs came from a couple of HPV16-positive patients.

Generated by immunoSEQ multiplex PCR, the TCRdb table keeps only in-frame clones and is missing some. Of about 12,000 clones detected, roughly 88% appear once; the ten largest clones hold 2% to 2.5%. The V and J genes are TRBV11-3 and TRBJ2-2, with 8 bases matching TRBD2. This clonotype was obtained from a human donor with HPV-associated anogenital cancer. Here the sequenced sample was blood, taken from a patient who underwent chemoradiotherapy. In nucleotides, the CDR3 is TGTGCCAGCAGCTTGGGACCGGGGGGGCCTGACACCGGGGAGCTGTTTTTT. Amino acids: CASSLGPGGPDTGELFF.